This T cell receptor beta chain was observed in a study of T cells in Graves' hyperthyroidism and ophthalmopathy. The CDR3 loop spans 19 amino acids. Germline V gives CDR1 LNHDA, CDR2 SQIVND (reference sequence). J gave up 0 bases and V 6 bases, and 14 bases lay outside the gene matches. Broader study findings: It was a median approximately 7.1 months before onset that the model predicted ophthalmopathy.

The investigators amplified TCR beta CDR3 regions from RNA transcripts. The primer set for the first-round RT-PCR of the TCR CDR3 was HTBI. MiXCR, applied by TCRdb to the multiplex PCR reads, yields one record per CDR3 protein. The sample carries fewer than 250,000 distinct CDR3 sequences, about a sixth recorded once. Concerning this clonotype itself: The antigen is undetermined.

The V gene is TRBV19, the J gene TRBJ2-1, with TRBD1 matching over 10 bases. Material for sequencing was blood. The receptor was isolated from a woman younger than 35 with Graves' ophthalmopathy. DNA of the CDR3: TGTGCCAGTAGAAGACTTGGGACAGGGGCGAGAAGCTCCTACAATGAGCAGTTCTTC. This gives the protein CASRRLGTGARSSYNEQFF. Combining the CDR3 with reference TRBV19 and TRBJ2-1 gives the whole variable domain DGGITQSPKYLFRKEGQNVTLSCEQNLNHDAMYWYRQDPGQGLRLIYYSQIVNDFQKGDIAEGYSVSREKKESFPLTVTSAQKNPTAFYLCASRRLGTGARSSYNEQFFGPGTRLTVL.